Each of the 19 T cell receptor beta chains below was sequenced from the same sample in a study of cytomegalovirus exposure and HLA in healthy donors. 13 Jbeta primers and 60 Vbeta primers were used for the PCR. Sequenced by immunoSEQ multiplex PCR; TCRdb stores in-frame clones only, minus some. In the table there are 150,000 to 200,000 clones, roughly 80% of which are singletons. Sequencing input: PBMCs. The origin of the receptors is a man aged 50-59 years in good health and CMV-seronegative.

This clone was detected a few times. The chain links TRBV11-2 to TRBJ1-1; D not resolved. This CDR3 has 12 amino acids. Germline CDR1 SGHAT, CDR2 FQNNGV. Trimming removed 6 bases at V and 11 bases at J, with 16 bases between. This CDR3 reads CASSSHSFEAFF. CDR3 bases: TGTGCCAGCAGTTCTCATTCATTTGAGGCTTTCTTT.

This clone was observed once. The chain combines TRBV7-9 with TRBJ2-1, with 8 bases fitting TRBD1. The length of the CDR3 is 15 residues. Germline CDR1 reads SEHNR; CDR2 reads FQNEAQ (reference sequence). J lost 3 bases, V lost 5 bases, and 6 bases had no gene match. CDR3 bases: TGTGCCAGCAGCCGACAGGGGATACTCTACAATGAGCAGTTCTTC. Translated: CASSRQGILYNEQFF. The complete variable domain, with remaining parts taken from reference TRBV7-9 and TRBJ2-1, reads DTGVSQNPRHKITKRGQNVTFRCDPISEHNRLYWYRQTLGQGPEFLTYFQNEAQLEKSRLLSDRFSAERPKGSFSTLEIQRTEQGDSAMYLCASSRQGILYNEQFFGPGTRLTVL.

The chain employs TRBV4-1 and TRBJ2-3; D perhaps matches TRBD2 (6 bases). Trimming left V 5 bases short and J 6 bases short, with 18 bases between. This CDR3 spans 15 amino acids. Per the germline V gene, CDR1 is MGHRA and CDR2 is YSYEKL. CDR3 sequence (DNA): TGCGCCAGCAGCTCGGGGGAAAGGGCGCCGGATACGCAGTATTTT. It specifies CASSSGERAPDTQYF.

This sequence joins TRBV5-8 and TRBJ2-2, with D maybe TRBD2 (6 bases). Germline lookup yields CDR1 SGHTS and CDR2 YDEGEE. V was shortened by 0 bases and J by 4 bases, with 10 bases between the two germline ends. There are 15 residues in the CDR3. The CDR3 DNA sequence: TGTGCCAGCAGCTTGGCCGGGACTGTCACCGGGGAGCTGTTTTTT. As protein: CASSLAGTVTGELFF.

This chain uses TRBV9 with TRBJ2-3; 8 bases are a match to TRBD1. CDR3 length equals 16 residues. V lost 4 bases and J lost 3; bases outside the gene matches: 10. CDR1 SGDLS and CDR2 YYNGEE come from the germline V gene. CDR3 region: CASSQRGTGTTDTQYF. As DNA, the CDR3 is TGTGCCAGCAGCCAAAGGGGGACAGGAACAACAGATACGCAGTATTTT. Full variable domain (rest looked up from reference TRBV9 and TRBJ2-3): DSGVTQTPKHLITATGQRVTLRCSPRSGDLSVYWYQQSLDQGLQFLIQYYNGEERAKGNILERFSAQQFPDLHSELNLSSLELGDSALYFCASSQRGTGTTDTQYFGPGTRLTVL.

This chain connects TRBV6-5 to TRBJ2-1; TRBD2 might be the D (6 bases). The CDR3 runs 16 residues. The V gene lost 2 bases and the J gene lost 3 bases, with 14 bases spanning the gap. Germline V lookup: CDR1 MNHEY, CDR2 SVGAGI. The CDR3 sequence is CASSYGGTQFYNEQFF. The CDR3 coding sequence is TGTGCCAGCAGTTACGGCGGGACTCAATTCTACAATGAGCAGTTCTTC.

This chain joins TRBV10-1 and TRBJ1-4; D uncertain. Germline-derived CDR1 and CDR2 are WNHNN and SYGVQD (reference sequence). This CDR3 contains 13 residues. Trimming took off 3 bases at V and 8 bases at J, with 10 bases between the two ends. CDR3 DNA: TGCGCCAGCAGTGAAACCGTCCAGGAAAAACTGTTTTTT. Translation gives CASSETVQEKLFF.

This chain links TRBV12-5 with TRBJ1-6; the match to TRBD1 covers 8 bases. CDR3 length: 15 amino acids. Trimming removed 1 base from V and 7 bases from J; junction bases left unmatched: 3. Germline CDR1 reads LGHNT; CDR2 reads FRNRAP. This chain's CDR3 is CASGLGDRGNSPLHF. In nucleotides, the CDR3 is TGTGCTAGTGGTTTGGGCGACAGGGGAAATTCACCCCTCCACTTT.

The sample holds a few counts of this clone. The chain links TRBV13 to TRBJ2-7, with 9 bases that match TRBD1. This CDR3 has 13 amino acids. The V gene end was trimmed by 5 bases and the J gene end by 7 bases; junction bases not matched to a gene: 6. Germline CDR1 and CDR2: PRHDT and FYEKMQ (reference sequence). The CDR3 DNA sequence: TGTGCCAGCAGCCGTGACAGGGGGGATGAGCAGTACTTC. This sequence encodes CASSRDRGDEQYF.

The chain combines TRBV5-1 with TRBJ2-3; 8 bases agree with TRBD2. With 4 bases clipped from V and 4 bases from J, the junction kept 5 bases outside the gene matches. The germline gives CDR1 SGHRS, CDR2 YFSETQ. The CDR3 has 14 residues. The CDR3 loop reads CASSPGTRPDTQYF. The CDR3 region has the DNA TGCGCCAGCAGCCCCGGGACTAGACCAGATACGCAGTATTTT.

The V gene is TRBV29-1, the J gene TRBJ2-5; D may be TRBD1 (6 bases). V was clipped by 6 bases and J by 2 bases, with 16 bases between them. Germline assignment: CDR1 SQVTM and CDR2 ANQGSEA. The CDR3 is 14 amino acids. The CDR3 bases are TGCAGCGTGGCCGACAGGCAAGTACAAGAGACCCAGTACTTC. Translating gives CSVADRQVQETQYF.

This clone was detected only a few times. The gene calls are TRBV29-1 and TRBJ2-1; the D is unclear. V gave up 3 bases and J gave up 9 bases, with 15 bases separating them. Germline lookup yields CDR1 SQVTM and CDR2 ANQGSEA. This CDR3 spans 13 amino acids. The CDR3 loop is CSVDTGDTSEQFF. DNA of the CDR3: TGCAGCGTTGATACCGGAGATACCAGTGAGCAGTTCTTC.

The rearrangement joins TRBV6-5 to TRBJ1-2; D not certain. This CDR3 contains 16 residues. Germline CDR1 is MNHEY and CDR2 is SVGAGI. V lost 3 bases and J 7 bases, leaving 21 bases between the germline ends. The CDR3 spells CASSYSSARGVTGYTF. Written as DNA, the CDR3 is TGTGCCAGCAGTTATTCCTCTGCCCGGGGAGTAACTGGCTACACCTTC.

The J gene is TRBJ1-2, the V gene TRBV5-6, with D unresolved. Germline V gene sequence: CDR1 SGHDT, CDR2 YYEEEE. This CDR3 is built from 11 residues. V was pared by 0 bases and J by 7 bases, with 4 bases between. CDR3 amino acids: CASSLGGGYTF. The CDR3, as DNA: TGTGCCAGCAGCTTGGGCGGTGGCTACACCTTC.

The J gene is TRBJ2-1, the V gene TRBV27, with TRBD1 matching 8 bases. The CDR3 spans 15 residues. The J segment lost 3 bases and the V segment lost 5 bases, leaving 6 bases of the junction unmatched. Germline assignment: CDR1 MNHEY and CDR2 SMNVEV (reference sequence). This CDR3 is CASSTGDRYYNEQFF. The CDR3 coding sequence is TGTGCCAGCAGTACGGGGGACAGGTACTACAATGAGCAGTTCTTC.

J is TRBJ2-7 and V is TRBV9; the match to TRBD1 covers 7 bases. The CDR3 has 13 amino acids. V dropped 2 bases and J dropped 5; count of bases not matched to a gene: 4. From germline, CDR1 is SGDLS and CDR2 YYNGEE. The CDR3 bases are TGTGCCAGCAGCGTTACAGGGGTTGACGAGCAGTACTTC. It is translated as CASSVTGVDEQYF. The entire variable domain, with the rest obtained from reference TRBV9 and TRBJ2-7, is as follows: DSGVTQTPKHLITATGQRVTLRCSPRSGDLSVYWYQQSLDQGLQFLIQYYNGEERAKGNILERFSAQQFPDLHSELNLSSLELGDSALYFCASSVTGVDEQYFGPGTRLTVT.

This rearrangement joins TRBV10-2 to TRBJ2-3, with 10 positions matching TRBD1. There are 15 residues in the CDR3. Trimming took 8 bases from V and 4 from J; bases not matched to a gene: 9. The V gene's germline CDR1 is WSHSY and CDR2 SAAADI. The CDR3 bases are TGCGCCAGCGGGGGGTTCGACAGGGGGCCAGATACGCAGTATTTT. It is translated as CASGGFDRGPDTQYF.

The V call is TRBV9, the J call TRBJ2-2, with no clear D. This CDR3 has 15 amino acids. Germline-derived CDR1 and CDR2 are SGDLS and YYNGEE. The V end lost 0 bases, the J end lost 1 base, and 7 bases lay between the germline ends. CDR3 sequence: CASSVASGNTGELFF. The CDR3 coding sequence is TGTGCCAGCAGCGTAGCATCCGGGAACACCGGGGAGCTGTTTTTT.

This clone was observed a handful of times. CDR3 in DNA: TGCGCCAGCAACGAGAGGCCCCAGCATTTT. Translated, it gives CASNERPQHF. The J gene is TRBJ1-5, the V gene TRBV10-1, with D uncertain. The V and J ends lost 7 bases and 9 bases respectively, with 7 bases between them. There are 10 residues in the CDR3. Germline V CDR1 and CDR2: WNHNN, SYGVQD (reference sequence).